The rows below give T cell receptor beta chains drawn from one sample of a study of blood T cell repertoires in COVID-19. Clones were sequenced by immunoSEQ multiplex PCR, and TCRdb holds only the in-frame ones, with some missing. Among 90,000 to 110,000 clones listed, more than 80% were seen once. The source material was peripheral blood. The receptors stem from a human donor in a cohort sampled during active COVID-19. The conserved cysteine and the conserved F or W are not part of the CDR3 here.

v_gene: TRBV5-5
j_gene: TRBJ2-3
CDR3aa: ASSFLEAGGSTDTQY

v_gene: TRBV5-1
j_gene: TRBJ2-4
CDR3aa: ASSLDRVAKNIQY

v_gene: TRBV18
j_gene: TRBJ1-4
CDR3aa: ASSPTVTNEKLF

v_gene: TRBV27
j_gene: TRBJ1-1
CDR3aa: ASSVRQGGEAF

v_gene: TRBV29-1
j_gene: TRBJ1-1
CDR3aa: SVVDRGKAF

v_gene: TRBV5-4
j_gene: TRBJ2-3
CDR3aa: ASSSPVAGTDTQY

v_gene: TRBV5-4
j_gene: TRBJ1-2
CDR3aa: ASSRDTDYGYT

v_gene: TRBV15
j_gene: TRBJ2-5
CDR3aa: ATSRAGVKETQY

v_gene: TRBV11-2
j_gene: TRBJ1-2
CDR3aa: ASSPFGYGYT

v_gene: TRBV5-8
j_gene: TRBJ1-2
CDR3aa: ASSLISGAIYGYT

v_gene: TRBV24-1
j_gene: TRBJ2-7
CDR3aa: ATSDRTATYEQY

v_gene: TRBV6-5
j_gene: TRBJ2-5
CDR3aa: ASRLGGTQETQY

v_gene: TRBV6-1
j_gene: TRBJ1-1
CDR3aa: ASSEEWTGALNTEAF

v_gene: TRBV14
j_gene: TRBJ1-2
CDR3aa: ASSSRQGNPYGYT

v_gene: TRBV18
j_gene: TRBJ2-2
CDR3aa: ASSPLGTGGNTGELF

v_gene: TRBV5-5
j_gene: TRBJ2-7
CDR3aa: ASSLVWAQDFRRYEQY

v_gene: TRBV20-1
j_gene: TRBJ1-1
CDR3aa: SASGGPNTEAF

v_gene: TRBV3-1/TRBV3-2
j_gene: TRBJ2-1
CDR3aa: ASSQAGTGGRNEQF

v_gene: TRBV7-2
j_gene: TRBJ2-5
CDR3aa: ASSFSSPPQGRKETQY

v_gene: TRBV29-1
j_gene: TRBJ1-5
CDR3aa: SAMRETGQPQH